One T cell receptor beta chain is described in this entry. The CDR3 length is 20 residues. V gave up 0 bases and J gave up 4 bases, with 26 bases separating them. The germline CDR1 and CDR2 sequences are SGDLS and YYNGEE. During active infection, Seattle patients enrolled and were then monitored through disease. The data are from a study of blood T cell repertoires in COVID-19. Overall study context: T cells, B-cell-depleted T cells, or PBMCs provided the cDNA or gDNA that served as material.

Clones were sequenced by immunoSEQ multiplex PCR, and TCRdb holds only the in-frame ones, with some missing. The sample consists of 190,000 or so clones, around four fifths of them appearing once. The rearrangement joins TRBV9 to TRBJ2-4; no firm D call. The TCR comes from a man in his fifties or sixties with COVID-19, enrolled during active disease. Sequencing used peripheral blood. The DNA of the CDR3 is TGTGCCAGCAGCGTAGGAGGTGGAACGACTGGATCATCAAATAAAAACATTCAGTACTTC. Translating gives CASSVGGGTTGSSNKNIQYF.